This is a list of T cell receptor beta chains from one sample in a study of T cells after somatic rescue of genetic block. Assay used: immunoSEQ multiplex PCR; TCRdb lists only in-frame clones, some missing. Of roughly 14,000 clones in the sample, roughly two thirds were seen once. Input material: peripheral blood mononuclear cells (PBMCs). The receptors stem from a boy between 10 and 17 years old. Both conserved end residues are part of each CDR3. Each record gives: D gene, J gene, V gene, clone size, CDR3 protein, CDR3 DNA. The D gene is left open where the match is weak. The listing skips clone size in some rows; elsewhere it reads once, few, many or a size class.

d_call: NA; j_call: TRBJ2-7; v_call: TRBV13; clone_size: NA; cdr3_aa: CASSLGPTPSYEQYF; cdr3_nt: TGTGCCAGCAGCTTAGGCCCGACTCCCTCCTACGAGCAGTACTTC
d_call: NA; j_call: TRBJ2-1; v_call: TRBV5-1; clone_size: NA; cdr3_aa: CASSLLQPWDSYNEQFF; cdr3_nt: TGCGCCAGCAGCTTGTTACAGCCCTGGGACTCCTACAATGAGCAGTTCTTC
d_call: TRBD1; j_call: TRBJ2-2; v_call: TRBV5-1; clone_size: NA; cdr3_aa: CASSPGTGGPLNTGELFF; cdr3_nt: TGCGCCAGCAGCCCCGGGACAGGGGGCCCCTTGAACACCGGGGAGCTGTTTTTT
d_call: NA; j_call: TRBJ2-1; v_call: TRBV10-2; clone_size: NA; cdr3_aa: CASRSPGPNNEQFF; cdr3_nt: TGCGCCAGCAGGAGCCCGGGGCCAAACAATGAGCAGTTCTTC
d_call: TRBD1; j_call: TRBJ1-5; v_call: TRBV19; clone_size: NA; cdr3_aa: CASSDWTGRNQPQHF; cdr3_nt: TGTGCCAGTAGTGACTGGACAGGGCGGAATCAGCCCCAGCATTTT
d_call: NA; j_call: TRBJ2-7; v_call: TRBV11-2; clone_size: NA; cdr3_aa: CASRTIHEQYF; cdr3_nt: TGTGCCAGCCGAACGATCCACGAGCAGTACTTC
d_call: NA; j_call: TRBJ2-4; v_call: TRBV14; clone_size: NA; cdr3_aa: CASSPRLAKNIQYF; cdr3_nt: TGTGCCAGCAGCCCGCGATTAGCCAAAAACATTCAGTACTTC
d_call: TRBD2; j_call: TRBJ2-2; v_call: TRBV18; clone_size: NA; cdr3_aa: CASSRSGSQTGELFF; cdr3_nt: TGTGCCAGCTCACGGAGCGGGAGCCAAACCGGGGAGCTGTTTTTT
d_call: NA; j_call: TRBJ1-5; v_call: TRBV5-1; clone_size: NA; cdr3_aa: CASSFGGSRQPQHF; cdr3_nt: TGCGCCAGCAGCTTCGGGGGGAGCCGCCAGCCCCAGCATTTT
d_call: NA; j_call: TRBJ2-4; v_call: TRBV4-2; clone_size: NA; cdr3_aa: CASSQDRGGRRRGKNIQYF; cdr3_nt: TGTGCCAGCAGCCAAGATAGAGGGGGGCGGAGAAGGGGCAAAAACATTCAGTACTTC
d_call: TRBD1; j_call: TRBJ1-6; v_call: TRBV5-1; clone_size: NA; cdr3_aa: CASSSGQGWTPLHF; cdr3_nt: TGCGCCAGCAGTTCCGGACAGGGGTGGACACCCCTCCACTTT
d_call: TRBD1; j_call: TRBJ1-2; v_call: TRBV6-1; clone_size: NA; cdr3_aa: CASSLTRGINYGYTF; cdr3_nt: TGTGCCAGCAGTTTAACCAGGGGGATAAACTATGGCTACACCTTC
d_call: NA; j_call: TRBJ1-2; v_call: TRBV19; clone_size: NA; cdr3_aa: CASSIAQGDYGYTF; cdr3_nt: TGTGCCAGTAGTATAGCCCAGGGTGACTATGGCTACACCTTC
d_call: NA; j_call: TRBJ2-4; v_call: TRBV6-5; clone_size: NA; cdr3_aa: CASRPHQAKNIQYF; cdr3_nt: TGTGCCAGCAGACCCCACCAAGCCAAAAACATTCAGTACTTC
d_call: TRBD2; j_call: TRBJ2-5; v_call: TRBV29-1; clone_size: once; cdr3_aa: CSVGTSGTETQYF; cdr3_nt: TGCAGCGTCGGGACTAGCGGGACTGAGACCCAGTACTTC
d_call: NA; j_call: TRBJ1-2; v_call: TRBV30; clone_size: NA; cdr3_aa: CALFLAGYTF; cdr3_nt: TGTGCCCTATTCCTGGCTGGCTACACCTTC
d_call: NA; j_call: TRBJ2-3; v_call: TRBV7-6; clone_size: NA; cdr3_aa: CASSFGGYTDTQYF; cdr3_nt: TGTGCCAGCAGCTTTGGGGGATACACAGATACGCAGTATTTT
d_call: TRBD1; j_call: TRBJ1-2; v_call: TRBV6-1; clone_size: NA; cdr3_aa: CASSVARDRGNYGYTF; cdr3_nt: TGTGCCAGCAGTGTCGCCCGGGACAGGGGTAACTATGGCTACACCTTC
d_call: NA; j_call: TRBJ2-7; v_call: TRBV21-1; clone_size: NA; cdr3_aa: CASSKVGGDREKQEQYF; cdr3_nt: TGTGCCAGCAGCAAAGTTGGGGGGGACAGGGAGAAACAGGAGCAGTACTTC
d_call: NA; j_call: TRBJ2-3; v_call: TRBV6-1; clone_size: once; cdr3_aa: CAGSVADTQYF; cdr3_nt: TGTGCCGGGTCGGTCGCAGATACGCAGTATTTT
d_call: NA; j_call: TRBJ1-2; v_call: TRBV18; clone_size: NA; cdr3_aa: CASSLPGQISNYGYTF; cdr3_nt: TGTGCCAGCTCACTCCCGGGCCAGATCTCTAACTATGGCTACACCTTC
d_call: TRBD2; j_call: TRBJ2-2; v_call: TRBV5-1; clone_size: few; cdr3_aa: CASSSTGTSTGELFF; cdr3_nt: TGCGCCAGCAGCTCCACCGGGACTAGCACCGGGGAGCTGTTTTTT
d_call: NA; j_call: TRBJ2-7; v_call: TRBV6-5; clone_size: NA; cdr3_aa: CASSYSSGPGLEQYF; cdr3_nt: TGTGCCAGCAGTTACTCCAGCGGGCCCGGCCTCGAGCAGTACTTC
d_call: NA; j_call: TRBJ1-1; v_call: TRBV28; clone_size: NA; cdr3_aa: CASSFSTEAFF; cdr3_nt: TGTGCCAGCAGTTTCTCCACTGAAGCTTTCTTT
d_call: NA; j_call: TRBJ2-7; v_call: TRBV19; clone_size: many; cdr3_aa: CASSMGQGSYEQYF; cdr3_nt: TGTGCCAGTAGTATGGGGCAGGGGAGCTACGAGCAGTACTTC
d_call: NA; j_call: TRBJ2-2; v_call: TRBV25-1; clone_size: NA; cdr3_aa: CASSALAARNTGELFF; cdr3_nt: TGTGCCAGCAGTGCTCTAGCAGCGCGGAACACCGGGGAGCTGTTTTTT
d_call: TRBD2; j_call: TRBJ2-5; v_call: TRBV4-2; clone_size: NA; cdr3_aa: CASSITSGTYQETQYF; cdr3_nt: TGTGCCAGCAGCATTACTAGCGGGACTTACCAAGAGACCCAGTACTTC
d_call: TRBD1; j_call: TRBJ2-4; v_call: TRBV14; clone_size: NA; cdr3_aa: CASSKTGGLAKNIQYF; cdr3_nt: TGTGCCAGCAGCAAGACAGGGGGACTAGCCAAAAACATTCAGTACTTC
d_call: NA; j_call: TRBJ2-3; v_call: TRBV6-1; clone_size: NA; cdr3_aa: CASSRAMGTTDTQYF; cdr3_nt: TGTGCCAGCAGTCGGGCGATGGGCACCACAGATACGCAGTATTTT
d_call: NA; j_call: TRBJ2-3; v_call: TRBV7-3; clone_size: NA; cdr3_aa: CASSGARPRDTASTDTQYF; cdr3_nt: TGTGCCAGCAGCGGGGCCCGCCCCCGGGACACAGCTAGCACAGATACGCAGTATTTT
d_call: NA; j_call: TRBJ1-1; v_call: TRBV6-5; clone_size: NA; cdr3_aa: CASSYKRENTEAFF; cdr3_nt: TGTGCCAGCAGTTACAAACGTGAGAACACTGAAGCTTTCTTT
d_call: NA; j_call: TRBJ2-2; v_call: TRBV19; clone_size: NA; cdr3_aa: CASSSRGGELFF; cdr3_nt: TGTGCCAGTAGTAGCAGGGGCGGGGAGCTGTTTTTT
d_call: NA; j_call: TRBJ2-1; v_call: TRBV29-1; clone_size: NA; cdr3_aa: CSVDWGLSSYNEQFF; cdr3_nt: TGCAGCGTTGATTGGGGCCTCAGCTCCTACAATGAGCAGTTCTTC
d_call: NA; j_call: TRBJ2-6; v_call: TRBV27; clone_size: once; cdr3_aa: CASSLPNRASGANVLTF; cdr3_nt: TGTGCCAGCAGTTTACCCAACAGGGCCTCTGGGGCCAACGTCCTGACTTTC
d_call: TRBD2; j_call: TRBJ2-3; v_call: TRBV2; clone_size: NA; cdr3_aa: CASSGGGGQYF; cdr3_nt: TGTGCCAGCAGTGGGGGCGGGGGGCAGTATTTT
d_call: NA; j_call: TRBJ2-5; v_call: TRBV7-9; clone_size: once; cdr3_aa: CASSLAWRDQETQYF; cdr3_nt: TGTGCCAGCAGCTTAGCCTGGAGGGATCAGGAGACCCAGTACTTC
d_call: NA; j_call: TRBJ2-1; v_call: TRBV6-6; clone_size: once; cdr3_aa: CASSSRRDNEQFF; cdr3_nt: TGTGCCAGCAGTTCTCGACGGGACAATGAGCAGTTCTTC
d_call: TRBD2; j_call: TRBJ2-3; v_call: TRBV5-1; clone_size: NA; cdr3_aa: CASSLAERGYTDTQYF; cdr3_nt: TGCGCCAGCAGCTTGGCTGAGCGGGGCTACACAGATACGCAGTATTTT
d_call: TRBD1; j_call: TRBJ2-3; v_call: TRBV7-3; clone_size: NA; cdr3_aa: CASSLYPLGQGADTQYF; cdr3_nt: TGTGCCAGCAGCTTATACCCTCTCGGACAGGGGGCGGATACGCAGTATTTT
d_call: TRBD1; j_call: TRBJ2-1; v_call: TRBV13; clone_size: few; cdr3_aa: CASSLPPGQGKDEQFF; cdr3_nt: TGTGCCAGCAGCTTACCGCCGGGACAGGGGAAGGATGAGCAGTTCTTC
d_call: TRBD1; j_call: TRBJ2-5; v_call: TRBV6-1; clone_size: once; cdr3_aa: CASNLGQGAETQYF; cdr3_nt: TGTGCCAGCAACTTGGGACAGGGGGCTGAGACCCAGTACTTC
d_call: NA; j_call: TRBJ1-6; v_call: TRBV28; clone_size: NA; cdr3_aa: CASSFWGAYSPLHF; cdr3_nt: TGTGCCAGCAGTTTTTGGGGGGCCTATTCACCCCTCCACTTT
d_call: NA; j_call: TRBJ2-7; v_call: TRBV18; clone_size: NA; cdr3_aa: CASSPSSEQYF; cdr3_nt: TGTGCCAGCTCACCATCCTCCGAGCAGTACTTC
d_call: NA; j_call: TRBJ2-6; v_call: TRBV7-9; clone_size: NA; cdr3_aa: CASSHSPSGANVLTF; cdr3_nt: TGTGCCAGCAGCCATTCTCCTTCTGGGGCCAACGTCCTGACTTTC
d_call: TRBD1; j_call: TRBJ2-7; v_call: TRBV4-1; clone_size: NA; cdr3_aa: CASRGTGPGEQYF; cdr3_nt: TGCGCCAGCAGGGGGACAGGCCCCGGGGAGCAGTACTTC
d_call: NA; j_call: TRBJ1-3; v_call: TRBV5-6; clone_size: NA; cdr3_aa: CASSLETRPGGNTIYF; cdr3_nt: TGTGCCAGCAGCTTGGAAACAAGGCCAGGAGGAAACACCATATATTTT
d_call: NA; j_call: TRBJ1-3; v_call: TRBV7-8; clone_size: once; cdr3_aa: CASSLGRARNTIYF; cdr3_nt: TGTGCCAGCAGCTTAGGCCGGGCACGTAACACCATATATTTT
d_call: NA; j_call: TRBJ1-5; v_call: TRBV19; clone_size: NA; cdr3_aa: CASSLRGTGNQPQHF; cdr3_nt: TGTGCCAGTAGTCTCAGGGGTACGGGCAATCAGCCCCAGCATTTT
d_call: NA; j_call: TRBJ2-7; v_call: TRBV5-1; clone_size: NA; cdr3_aa: CASSLVLGHSDEQYF; cdr3_nt: TGCGCCAGCAGCTTGGTTTTGGGACACTCCGACGAGCAGTACTTC